These T cell receptor beta chains were read from a single sample in a study of T-cell reconstitution after alpha-beta-depleted transplantation in children. In TCRdb, the PCR reads were re-called with MiXCR into one record per CDR3 protein. The sample includes around 360,000 distinct CDR3 sequences, about 9.3% of them seen just once. The source was PBMCs from the stem cell graft donor, collected from the stem cell graft. The receptors were gathered from a human donor who donated a stem cell graft to a child with acute lymphoblastic leukemia. The CDR3 runs from the conserved cysteine through the conserved F or W. Each record gives: D gene, J gene, V gene, clone size, CDR3 protein, CDR3 DNA. A D gene is named only where the DNA matches it firmly. Size is omitted from some rows. Given values are once, few, many or a class for expanded clones.

d_call: TRBD2; j_call: TRBJ2-4; v_call: TRBV7-2; clone_size: few; cdr3_aa: CASSWGLAGGSNIQYF; cdr3_nt: TGTGCCAGCAGCTGGGGACTAGCGGGAGGAAGCAACATTCAGTACTTC
d_call: .; j_call: TRBJ1-2; v_call: TRBV21-1; clone_size: few; cdr3_aa: CASSKTGDGSYYGYTF; cdr3_nt: TGTGCCAGCAGCAAAACGGGGGACGGTTCTTACTATGGCTACACCTTC
d_call: TRBD2; j_call: TRBJ2-3; v_call: TRBV28; clone_size: many; cdr3_aa: CASSLSSGTTDTQYF; cdr3_nt: TGTGCCAGCAGTTTATCTAGCGGTACCACAGATACGCAGTATTTT
d_call: .; j_call: TRBJ1-6; v_call: TRBV7-6; clone_size: many; cdr3_aa: CASSLDLAGLGSPLHF; cdr3_nt: TGTGCCAGCAGCTTAGATCTTGCAGGGCTGGGTTCACCCCTCCACTTT
d_call: .; j_call: TRBJ2-2; v_call: TRBV7-7; clone_size: few; cdr3_aa: CASSWMGGVTGDSTGELFF; cdr3_nt: TGTGCTAGCAGCTGGATGGGAGGAGTGACGGGAGATAGCACCGGGGAGCTGTTTTTT
d_call: TRBD2; j_call: TRBJ2-3; v_call: TRBV20-1; clone_size: few; cdr3_aa: CSSRLAGGPTDTQYF; cdr3_nt: TGCAGCTCCCGGCTGGCGGGAGGGCCCACAGATACGCAGTATTTT
d_call: .; j_call: TRBJ2-2; v_call: TRBV18; clone_size: few; cdr3_aa: CASSPPSRNTGELFF; cdr3_nt: TGTGCCAGCTCACCACCGTCACGGAACACCGGGGAGCTGTTTTTT
d_call: TRBD1; j_call: TRBJ2-7; v_call: TRBV29-1; clone_size: .; cdr3_aa: CSVAAGLGTGRNEQYF; cdr3_nt: TGCAGCGTCGCCGCGGGGTTAGGGACAGGGAGAAACGAGCAGTACTTC
d_call: TRBD1; j_call: TRBJ2-7; v_call: TRBV7-9; clone_size: few; cdr3_aa: CASSLPGGNEQYF; cdr3_nt: TGTGCCAGCAGCTTGCCAGGGGGCAACGAGCAGTACTTC
d_call: .; j_call: TRBJ2-7; v_call: TRBV7-9; clone_size: .; cdr3_aa: CASSSYRVAYEQYF; cdr3_nt: TGTGCCAGCAGCTCGTACAGGGTTGCCTACGAGCAGTACTTC
d_call: .; j_call: TRBJ2-1; v_call: TRBV20-1; clone_size: many; cdr3_aa: CSARDDRSYNEQFF; cdr3_nt: TGCAGTGCTAGAGACGACAGATCCTACAATGAGCAGTTCTTC
d_call: .; j_call: TRBJ2-1; v_call: TRBV7-9; clone_size: few; cdr3_aa: CASSLRAGTGYNEQFF; cdr3_nt: TGTGCCAGCAGCTTACGGGCGGGGACGGGGTACAATGAGCAGTTCTTC
d_call: .; j_call: TRBJ2-7; v_call: TRBV29-1; clone_size: few; cdr3_aa: CSVAARENYEQYF; cdr3_nt: TGCAGCGTTGCTGCGAGGGAAAACTACGAGCAGTACTTC
d_call: .; j_call: TRBJ2-5; v_call: TRBV28; clone_size: many; cdr3_aa: CASSLRDGETQYF; cdr3_nt: TGTGCCAGCAGTTTAAGGGACGGAGAGACCCAGTACTTC
d_call: TRBD2; j_call: TRBJ2-7; v_call: TRBV4-3; clone_size: many; cdr3_aa: CASSQNSPGGAYEQYF; cdr3_nt: TGCGCCAGCAGCCAAAACTCCCCGGGAGGGGCCTACGAGCAGTACTTC
d_call: .; j_call: TRBJ2-3; v_call: TRBV18; clone_size: .; cdr3_aa: CASSPLLGAGSTDTQYF; cdr3_nt: TGTGCCAGCTCACCACTGCTGGGCGCCGGATCCACAGATACGCAGTATTTT
d_call: .; j_call: TRBJ2-7; v_call: TRBV5-1; clone_size: .; cdr3_aa: CASSLGGSALFEQYF; cdr3_nt: TGCGCCAGCAGCTTGGGAGGGTCCGCGTTGTTCGAGCAGTACTTC
d_call: .; j_call: TRBJ1-5; v_call: TRBV3-1; clone_size: many; cdr3_aa: CASSPIGLDQPQHF; cdr3_nt: TGTGCCAGCAGCCCGATTGGGTTGGACCAGCCCCAGCATTTT
d_call: .; j_call: TRBJ2-7; v_call: TRBV5-1; clone_size: .; cdr3_aa: CASHFGRSSSYEQYF; cdr3_nt: TGCGCCAGCCATTTCGGACGGTCGAGCTCCTACGAGCAGTACTTC
d_call: TRBD2; j_call: TRBJ2-5; v_call: TRBV5-1; clone_size: many; cdr3_aa: CASSFISGGQETQYF; cdr3_nt: TGCGCCAGCAGCTTTATCAGCGGGGGCCAAGAGACCCAGTACTTC
d_call: .; j_call: TRBJ2-5; v_call: TRBV10-3; clone_size: .; cdr3_aa: CAISEQGGGETQYF; cdr3_nt: TGTGCCATCAGTGAACAGGGGGGGGGAGAGACCCAGTACTTC
d_call: TRBD2; j_call: TRBJ2-7; v_call: TRBV7-6; clone_size: few; cdr3_aa: CASSSGLADSRREQYF; cdr3_nt: TGTGCCAGCAGCTCCGGACTAGCGGACTCGCGTCGGGAGCAGTACTTC
d_call: .; j_call: TRBJ2-7; v_call: TRBV11-2; clone_size: few; cdr3_aa: CASSAPDALRVEQYF; cdr3_nt: TGTGCCAGCAGCGCCCCGGATGCACTCCGGGTCGAGCAGTACTTC
d_call: .; j_call: TRBJ2-2; v_call: TRBV5-1; clone_size: few; cdr3_aa: CASSLPGGPGELFF; cdr3_nt: TGCGCCAGCAGCTTGCCGGGGGGCCCCGGGGAGCTGTTTTTT
d_call: .; j_call: TRBJ2-1; v_call: TRBV3-1; clone_size: few; cdr3_aa: CASSQGDLRDNSYNEQFF; cdr3_nt: TGTGCCAGCAGCCAAGGAGACCTCCGAGACAACTCCTACAATGAGCAGTTCTTC
d_call: TRBD1; j_call: TRBJ2-1; v_call: TRBV12-3/TRBV12-4; clone_size: .; cdr3_aa: CASSFLRTGRYDEQFF; cdr3_nt: TGTGCCAGCAGTTTTCTCCGGACAGGGAGGTACGATGAGCAGTTCTTC
d_call: .; j_call: TRBJ2-2; v_call: TRBV6-2/TRBV6-3; clone_size: .; cdr3_aa: CASSSYGPTGELFF; cdr3_nt: TGTGCCAGCAGTTCCTACGGGCCGACCGGGGAGCTGTTTTTT